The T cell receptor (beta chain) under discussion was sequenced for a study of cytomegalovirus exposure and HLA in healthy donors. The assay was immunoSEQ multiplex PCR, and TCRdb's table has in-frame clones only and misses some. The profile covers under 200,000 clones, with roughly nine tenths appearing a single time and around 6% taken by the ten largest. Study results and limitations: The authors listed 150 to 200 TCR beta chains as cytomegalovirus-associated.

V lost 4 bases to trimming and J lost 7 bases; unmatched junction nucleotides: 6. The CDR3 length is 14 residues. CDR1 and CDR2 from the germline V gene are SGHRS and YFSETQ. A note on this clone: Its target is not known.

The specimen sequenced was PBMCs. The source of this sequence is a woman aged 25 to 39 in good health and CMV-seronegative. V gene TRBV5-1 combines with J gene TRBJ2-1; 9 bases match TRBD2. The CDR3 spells CASSPGLAVNEQFF. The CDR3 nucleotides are TGCGCCAGCAGCCCGGGACTAGCCGTTAATGAGCAGTTCTTC. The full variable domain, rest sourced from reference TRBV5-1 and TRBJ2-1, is KAGVTQTPRYLIKTRGQQVTLSCSPISGHRSVSWYQQTPGQGLQFLFEYFSETQRNKGNFPGRFSGRQFSNSRSEMNVSTLELGDSALYLCASSPGLAVNEQFFGPGTRLTVL.